Shown below are 28 T cell receptor beta chains from a single sample sequenced in a study of shared clonotypes between healthy human individuals. This table comes from immunoSEQ multiplex PCR, and its TCRdb copy is limited to in-frame clones, with some not included. The sample comprises 2 million to 2.5 million clones, over 90% of which are singletons, and roughly 0.36% rests with the top ten. The sample consisted of naive CD4+ T cells from PBMCs. Subset specified: CD45RA+ positively selected. The receptors were sampled from a man aged 18-30 years in good health. Some clones in this sample may be carry-over from other donors' samples.

The V gene is TRBV7-2, the J gene TRBJ2-2, with 7 positions matching TRBD2. This CDR3 is built from 15 residues. V lost 2 bases, J lost 4 bases, and 4 bases stayed unmatched. Per germline, CDR1 SGHTA and CDR2 FQGNSA. CDR3 in DNA: TGTGCCAGCAGCTTAAACTGGGGGGGCACCGGGGAGCTGTTTTTT. It yields the protein CASSLNWGGTGELFF.

V gene TRBV6-4 combines with J gene TRBJ2-5; no definite D call. The CDR3 contains 15 residues. V was clipped by 5 bases and J by 2 bases, with 15 bases between them. Germline CDR1 and CDR2: MRHNA and SNTAGT. The CDR3 DNA reads as TGTGCCAGCAGTAAGACATTTGGAGTTCAAGAGACCCAGTACTTC. Encoded protein: CASSKTFGVQETQYF.

In nucleotides, the CDR3 is TGCGCCAGCAGCTCGACTAGTGCGGCAGATACGCAGTATTTT. This codes for CASSSTSAADTQYF. The gene calls are TRBV5-1 and TRBJ2-3, with D maybe TRBD2 (6 bases). CDR3 length equals 14 residues. The germline gives CDR1 SGHRS, CDR2 YFSETQ. V was shortened by 3 bases and J by 4 bases, with 12 bases between the two germline ends.

V gene TRBV13 combines with J gene TRBJ2-2, with TRBD1 as a possible D gene (5 bases). The CDR3 covers 17 residues. Germline V gene sequence: CDR1 PRHDT, CDR2 FYEKMQ (reference sequence). V was trimmed by 0 bases and J by 0 bases, leaving 11 bases between them. CDR3 DNA sequence: TGTGCCAGCAGCTTAGGTGACAGAGATCCGAACACCGGGGAGCTGTTTTTT. Its translation is CASSLGDRDPNTGELFF.

The chain is built from TRBV7-3 and TRBJ2-7, with 10 bases lining up with TRBD1. Germline V gene lookup returns CDR1 SGHTA and CDR2 FQGTGA. This CDR3 region has 15 residues. V shed 5 bases and J 5 bases; nucleotides not matched to a gene: 9. In DNA form, the CDR3 reads TGTGCCAGCAGCGATTCCCGGGACAGGGGCGACGAGCAGTACTTC. It is translated as CASSDSRDRGDEQYF.

The gene calls are TRBV5-1 and TRBJ2-2; 8 bases are shared with TRBD1. The trim removed 6 bases at V and 6 bases at J, leaving 7 bases unmatched. CDR3 size: 14 residues. CDR1 and CDR2 from the germline V gene are SGHRS and YFSETQ. The CDR3 reads CASNVGQGAGELFF. CDR3 DNA sequence: TGCGCCAGCAACGTCGGACAGGGCGCCGGGGAGCTGTTTTTT.

A few counts support this clone. The CDR3 DNA is TGTGCCAGCAGTGCCGGACCAACCAGAGAGGATGGCTACACCTTC. Protein product: CASSAGPTREDGYTF. The V and J genes are TRBV2 and TRBJ1-2; D gene unclear. V was cut by 4 bases and J by 6 bases, with 18 bases left in between. The CDR3 has 15 residues. CDR1 is SNHLY, CDR2 FYNNEI, per germline.

The V and J genes are TRBV7-2 and TRBJ2-2; D is unclear. The CDR3 sequence is 16 residues long. V was cut by 1 base and J by 2 bases, with 11 bases left in between. Germline-derived CDR1 and CDR2 are SGHTA and FQGNSA. CDR3 sequence: CASSLEVFRNTGELFF. For the CDR3, the DNA is TGTGCCAGCAGCTTAGAAGTGTTCAGAAACACCGGGGAGCTGTTTTTT.

The chain has TRBV5-1 and TRBJ2-5; D call uncertain. V lost 4 bases, J lost 4 bases, and 14 bases lay in between. CDR1 SGHRS and CDR2 YFSETQ come from the germline V gene. The CDR3 sequence is 14 residues long. The CDR3 reads CASSEFGSGETQYF. The CDR3 DNA follows: TGCGCCAGCAGCGAGTTCGGGTCGGGAGAGACCCAGTACTTC.

The rearrangement joins TRBV5-1 to TRBJ2-1, with TRBD2 matching 9 bases. The CDR3 is 14 residues long. The V gene end was trimmed by 6 bases and the J gene end by 4 bases; junction bases not matched to a gene: 5. Looked up from germline, CDR1 is SGHRS and CDR2 is YFSETQ. Here the CDR3 reads CASNRREGYNEQFF. The CDR3 nucleotides read TGCGCCAGCAATCGGCGGGAGGGGTACAATGAGCAGTTCTTC. Complete variable domain (other parts from reference TRBV5-1 and TRBJ2-1): KAGVTQTPRYLIKTRGQQVTLSCSPISGHRSVSWYQQTPGQGLQFLFEYFSETQRNKGNFPGRFSGRQFSNSRSEMNVSTLELGDSALYLCASNRREGYNEQFFGPGTRLTVL.

The V call is TRBV28, the J call TRBJ2-1, with 10 bases lining up with TRBD2. The CDR3 extends over 14 amino acids. V was pared by 9 bases and J by 7 bases, with 9 bases of the junction left unmatched. The germline gives CDR1 MDHEN, CDR2 SYDVKM. In DNA, the CDR3 is TGTGCCAGTGCCCTAGCGGGAGTTCGAAATGAGCAGTTCTTC. Translation: CASALAGVRNEQFF. Looking up the rest from reference TRBV28 and TRBJ2-1 gives the full variable domain: DVKVTQSSRYLVKRTGEKVFLECVQDMDHENMFWYRQDPGLGLRLIYFSYDVKMKEKGDIPEGYSVSREKKERFSLILESASTNQTSMYLCASALAGVRNEQFFGPGTRLTVL.

The rearrangement joins TRBV7-9 to TRBJ2-3; D is unclear. V was trimmed by 4 bases and J by 1 base, leaving 9 bases between them. This CDR3 is 14 amino acids long. Germline assignment: CDR1 SEHNR and CDR2 FQNEAQ (reference sequence). DNA for the CDR3: TGTGCCAGCAGCTCCCCTGCCCGCACAGATACGCAGTATTTT. Residues: CASSSPARTDTQYF.

The V and J genes are TRBV5-1 and TRBJ1-3; the D is unclear. Trimming removed 0 bases at V and 0 bases at J, with 10 bases between. CDR3 length equals 16 residues. Germline assignment: CDR1 SGHRS and CDR2 YFSETQ. The CDR3 nucleotides read TGCGCCAGCAGCTTGGTAGGCAGAATCTCTGGAAACACCATATATTTT. Protein sequence: CASSLVGRISGNTIYF.

This chain connects TRBV11-1 to TRBJ2-7; D unclear. CDR1 SGHAT and CDR2 FQDESV come from the germline V gene (reference sequence). CDR3 length equals 12 residues. V lost 7 bases and J 6 bases, leaving 13 bases between the germline ends. The CDR3 protein is CASNAVSSEQYF. The CDR3 DNA is TGTGCCAGCAACGCCGTGTCGTCCGAGCAGTACTTC.

The genes are TRBV28 and TRBJ1-3; D gene unclear. V lost 1 base to trimming and J lost 0 bases, with 4 bases between them. The CDR3 is 14 residues long. The V gene's germline CDR1 is MDHEN and CDR2 SYDVKM. Written as DNA, the CDR3 is TGTGCCAGCAGTTTATTCCCCTCTGGAAACACCATATATTTT. Its protein is CASSLFPSGNTIYF.

V gene TRBV11-1 combines with J gene TRBJ1-3; D is unresolved. The CDR3 length is 18 residues. The V gene lost 2 bases and the J gene lost 0 bases, with 17 bases spanning the gap. Germline V gene sequence: CDR1 SGHAT, CDR2 FQDESV (reference sequence). For the CDR3, the DNA is TGTGCCAGCAGCTTATCCTCGCGACTCGTAGGCTCTGGAAACACCATATATTTT. Its translation is CASSLSSRLVGSGNTIYF.

This clone showed up just once. The same CDR3 also results from other DNA sequences found in this sample. This chain links TRBV27 with TRBJ2-7; unclear D gene. This CDR3 is built from 12 residues. Germline V gene data show CDR1 as MNHEY and CDR2 as SMNVEV (reference sequence). V was shortened by 8 bases and J by 1 base, with 9 bases between the two germline ends. CDR3 protein: CASGLGSYEQYF. The CDR3 nucleotides are TGTGCCAGCGGGCTGGGATCCTACGAGCAGTACTTC.

For this clone: Other DNA variants within this sample encode the same CDR3. V and J are TRBV9 and TRBJ1-2; D uncertain. The CDR3 spans 14 residues. The germline V and J ends were trimmed by 0 bases and 2 bases, with 8 bases remaining between them. The germline CDR1 and CDR2 sequences are SGDLS and YYNGEE. As DNA, the CDR3 is TGTGCCAGCAGCGTAGGAGGACTGAACTATGGCTACACCTTC. This encodes CASSVGGLNYGYTF.

This chain links TRBV11-2 with TRBJ2-3; D may be TRBD2 (6 bases). V lost 6 bases and J lost 0, with 13 bases in between. This CDR3 comprises 15 residues. Germline loops: CDR1 SGHAT, CDR2 FQNNGV. CDR3 protein: CASRRFGRSTDTQYF. The CDR3 DNA sequence: TGTGCCAGCAGGCGGTTTGGGAGGAGCACAGATACGCAGTATTTT.

This clone was counted between two and nine times. The chain links TRBV5-4 to TRBJ1-1, with 8 bases aligning to TRBD1. The CDR3 loop spans 13 amino acids. Germline CDR1 is SGHNT and CDR2 is YYREEE (reference sequence). Trimming cost V 3 bases and J 4 bases; bases outside gene matches: 2. The CDR3 sequence: CASSSGGFTEAFF. The CDR3 region has the DNA TGTGCCAGCAGCTCAGGGGGCTTCACTGAAGCTTTCTTT.

The CDR3 reads CASSPQGILETQYF. CDR3 nucleotide sequence: TGTGCCAGCAGTCCCCAGGGCATATTGGAGACCCAGTACTTC. This sequence joins TRBV28 and TRBJ2-5; D may be TRBD1 (5 bases). This CDR3 region has 14 residues. V was shortened by 5 bases and J by 5 bases, with 15 bases between the two germline ends. From germline, CDR1 is MDHEN and CDR2 SYDVKM.

The chain joins TRBV5-4 to TRBJ2-1; maybe TRBD2 (6 bases). This CDR3 comprises 12 residues. Trimming took off 0 bases at V and 9 bases at J, with 7 bases between the two ends. The V gene's germline CDR1 is SGHNT and CDR2 YYREEE (reference sequence). The CDR3 protein is CASSLASVEQFF. The DNA of the CDR3 is TGTGCCAGCAGCTTGGCTAGCGTTGAGCAGTTCTTC.

V gene TRBV29-1 combines with J gene TRBJ1-2, with TRBD1 identical over 8 bases. V was pared by 5 bases and J by 4 bases, with 9 bases of the junction left unmatched. Germline values: CDR1 SQVTM, CDR2 ANQGSEA. The length of the CDR3 is 14 residues. CDR3 sequence (DNA): TGCAGCGTTTTCTGGACAGGGCCTGGCTATGGCTACACCTTC. Amino acids: CSVFWTGPGYGYTF.

The chain has TRBV5-1 and TRBJ1-6; tentatively, D is TRBD1 (5 bases). Trimming pared 3 bases from V and 8 bases from J, leaving 9 bases between. Germline V gene lookup returns CDR1 SGHRS and CDR2 YFSETQ. CDR3 length: 13 residues. The chain's CDR3 is CASSWGGDSPLHF. The CDR3 nucleotides read TGCGCCAGCAGCTGGGGAGGGGATTCACCCCTCCACTTT.

The chain employs TRBV9 and TRBJ1-2; D possibly corresponds to TRBD1 (6 bases). CDR1 is SGDLS and CDR2 is YYNGEE in the germline V gene. V was shortened by 7 bases and J by 8 bases, with 12 bases between the two germline ends. This CDR3 region has 11 residues. CDR3 loop: CASRKGVGYTF. CDR3 DNA sequence: TGTGCCAGCCGGAAGGGGGTCGGCTACACCTTC. Together with reference TRBV9 and TRBJ1-2, the CDR3 gives the full variable domain: DSGVTQTPKHLITATGQRVTLRCSPRSGDLSVYWYQQSLDQGLQFLIQYYNGEERAKGNILERFSAQQFPDLHSELNLSSLELGDSALYFCASRKGVGYTFGSGTRLTVV.

The rearrangement links TRBV28 to TRBJ2-1; 10 bases agree with TRBD1. Germline V lookup: CDR1 MDHEN, CDR2 SYDVKM. The CDR3 has 13 residues. The junction had 2 bases not matched to a gene; V was cut back by 10 bases and J by 2 bases. Here the CDR3 reads CATGTGAYNEQFF. The CDR3, as DNA: TGTGCCACCGGGACAGGGGCCTACAATGAGCAGTTCTTC.

The chain recombines TRBV5-1 with TRBJ2-5; TRBD2 is a possible D gene (5 bases). The germline V and J ends were trimmed by 4 bases and 5 bases, with 21 bases remaining between them. The CDR3 totals 16 residues. Per the germline V gene, CDR1 is SGHRS and CDR2 is YFSETQ. CDR3 nucleotide sequence: TGCGCCAGCAGCCCTCTTACTCCGGAGGCCGGGGAGACCCAGTACTTC. Its protein is CASSPLTPEAGETQYF.

J is TRBJ2-3 and V is TRBV9, with 7 bases that match TRBD2. The CDR3 totals 14 residues. The trim removed 2 bases at V and 5 bases at J, leaving 5 bases unmatched. Germline lookup yields CDR1 SGDLS and CDR2 YYNGEE. The DNA for the CDR3 is TGTGCCAGCAGCGTGGCTAGCGGAGTAGATACGCAGTATTTT. Translation gives CASSVASGVDTQYF. Complete variable domain (other parts from reference TRBV9 and TRBJ2-3): DSGVTQTPKHLITATGQRVTLRCSPRSGDLSVYWYQQSLDQGLQFLIQYYNGEERAKGNILERFSAQQFPDLHSELNLSSLELGDSALYFCASSVASGVDTQYFGPGTRLTVL.